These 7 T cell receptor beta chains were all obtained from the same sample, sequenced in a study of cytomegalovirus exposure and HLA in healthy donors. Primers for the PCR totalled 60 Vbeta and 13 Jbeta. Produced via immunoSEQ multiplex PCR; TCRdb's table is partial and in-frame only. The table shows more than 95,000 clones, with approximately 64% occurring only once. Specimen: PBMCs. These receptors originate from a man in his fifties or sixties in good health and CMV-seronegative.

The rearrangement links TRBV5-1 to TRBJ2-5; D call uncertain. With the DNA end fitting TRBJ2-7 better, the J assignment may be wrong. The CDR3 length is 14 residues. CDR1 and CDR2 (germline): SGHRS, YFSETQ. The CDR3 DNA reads TGCGCCAGCAGCTTGGCTCCGCCTCCCTACGAGCAGTACTTC. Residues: CASSLAPPPYEQYF.

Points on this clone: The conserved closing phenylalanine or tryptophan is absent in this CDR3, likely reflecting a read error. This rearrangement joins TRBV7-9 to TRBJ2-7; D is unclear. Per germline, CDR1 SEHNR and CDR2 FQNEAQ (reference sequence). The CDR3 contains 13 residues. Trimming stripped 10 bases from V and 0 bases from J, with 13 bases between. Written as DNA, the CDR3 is TGTGCCACTCGTACCCGGAGCTCCTACGAGCAGTACTCC. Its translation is CATRTRSSYEQYS.

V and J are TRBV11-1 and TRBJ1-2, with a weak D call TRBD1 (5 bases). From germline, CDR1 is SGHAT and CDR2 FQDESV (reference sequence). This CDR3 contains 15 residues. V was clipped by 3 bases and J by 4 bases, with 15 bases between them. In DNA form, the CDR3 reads TGTGCCAGCAGCTTGGCAGGGCCGTCAGCCTATGGCTACACCTTC. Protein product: CASSLAGPSAYGYTF.

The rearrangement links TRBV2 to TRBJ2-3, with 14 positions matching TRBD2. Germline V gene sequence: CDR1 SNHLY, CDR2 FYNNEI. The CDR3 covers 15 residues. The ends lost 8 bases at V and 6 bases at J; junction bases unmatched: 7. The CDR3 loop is CASGGLAGVGDTQYF. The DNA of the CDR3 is TGTGCCAGCGGGGGACTAGCGGGAGTAGGGGATACGCAGTATTTT.

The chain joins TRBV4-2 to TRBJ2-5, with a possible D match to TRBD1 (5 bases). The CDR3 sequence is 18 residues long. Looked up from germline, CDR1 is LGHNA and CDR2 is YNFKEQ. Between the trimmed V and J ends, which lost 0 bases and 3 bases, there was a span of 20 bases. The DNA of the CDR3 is TGTGCCAGCAGCCAAGAGTGGCGGTCAATAGGGGTGGAAGAGACCCAGTACTTC. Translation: CASSQEWRSIGVEETQYF.

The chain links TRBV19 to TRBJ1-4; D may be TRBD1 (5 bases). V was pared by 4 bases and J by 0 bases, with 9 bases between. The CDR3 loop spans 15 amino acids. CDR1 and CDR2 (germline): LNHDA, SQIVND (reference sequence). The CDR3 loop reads CASSTGVATNEKLFF. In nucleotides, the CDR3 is TGTGCCAGTAGTACGGGGGTTGCAACTAATGAAAAACTGTTTTTT.

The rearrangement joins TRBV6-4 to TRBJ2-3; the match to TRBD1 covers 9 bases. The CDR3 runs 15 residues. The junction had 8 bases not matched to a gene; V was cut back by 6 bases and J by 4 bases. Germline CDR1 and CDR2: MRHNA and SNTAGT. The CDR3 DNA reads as TGTGCCAGCAGCCGGACAGGGGTAATAGCAGATACGCAGTATTTT. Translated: CASSRTGVIADTQYF.